The rows below give T cell receptor beta chains drawn from one sample of a study of T cell responses to AZD1222 COVID-19 vaccine. TCRdb's copy holds only in-frame clones and misses some; the assay was immunoSEQ multiplex PCR. The sample consists of about 120,000 clones, about 83% of them appearing once. Sequences were derived from peripheral blood, sampled on day 0 of AZD1222 vaccination. These TCRs come from an adult in good health. The CDR3 runs from the conserved cysteine through the conserved F or W. D genes are given only for firm matches.

D gene	V gene	J gene	CDR3 length	CDR3 DNA	CDR3 protein
NA	TRBV11-1	TRBJ1-1	15	TGTGCCAGCAGCTTTGTTCCCGACAGTGGGGCTGAAGCTTTCTTT	CASSFVPDSGAEAFF
NA	TRBV7-2	TRBJ1-3	14	TGTGCCAGCAGCTTAGGAAGCTCTGGAAACACCATATATTTT	CASSLGSSGNTIYF
TRBD2	TRBV28	TRBJ2-1	13	TGTGCCAGCCGGACTAGCGGGATCAATGAGCAGTTCTTC	CASRTSGINEQFF
NA	TRBV19	TRBJ2-3	14	TGTGCCAGTAGTATAGAGGGAGCGGGAGATACGCAGTATTTT	CASSIEGAGDTQYF
NA	TRBV25-1	TRBJ1-1	13	TGTGCCAGCAGTTATCAAGAGAACACTGAAGCTTTCTTT	CASSYQENTEAFF
NA	TRBV19	TRBJ2-7	13	TGTGCCAGTAGTATATCCGAGGGTTACGAGCAGTACTTC	CASSISEGYEQYF
NA	TRBV28	TRBJ1-1	17	TGTGCCAGCAGTTTATTGTCATTCGGACGCATGAACACTGAAGCTTTCTTT	CASSLLSFGRMNTEAFF
NA	TRBV5-6	TRBJ1-2	14	TGTGCCAGCAGCCCCTCAGGTTCTGGCTATGGCTACACCTTC	CASSPSGSGYGYTF
NA	TRBV10-3	TRBJ1-5	14	TGTGCCATCAGTGAGTCCTCACTAACTCAGCCCCAGCATTTT	CAISESSLTQPQHF
NA	TRBV9	TRBJ2-2	15	TGTGCCAGCAGCCTTGGACTGGGTAACACCGGGGAGCTGTTTTTT	CASSLGLGNTGELFF
NA	TRBV2	TRBJ1-2	15	TGTGCCAGCACTCCAGGACAGCGAACTAACTATGGCTACACCTTC	CASTPGQRTNYGYTF
NA	TRBV5-4	TRBJ2-5	11	TGTGCCAGCAGCTCACTGGAGACCCAGTACTTC	CASSSLETQYF
NA	TRBV5-1	TRBJ1-4	12	TGCGCCAGCAGCTCGCAACAAGCGGAACTGTTTTTT	CASSSQQAELFF
NA	TRBV19	TRBJ2-6	15	TGTGCCAGTAGGCATCGGAGCTCTGGGGCCAACGTCCTGACTTTC	CASRHRSSGANVLTF
TRBD2	TRBV29-1	TRBJ2-1	13	TGCAGCGTCACACAACTAGCGGGGAGTGAGCAGTTCTTC	CSVTQLAGSEQFF
NA	TRBV19	TRBJ2-1	15	TGTGCCAGTAGTTCCGGGACTTTGCTCTACAATGAGCAGTTCTTC	CASSSGTLLYNEQFF
TRBD2	TRBV18	TRBJ2-7	14	TGTGCCAGCTCACCACGGGACTACGACTACGAGCAGTACTTC	CASSPRDYDYEQYF
TRBD2	TRBV6-2/TRBV6-3	TRBJ2-3	15	TGTGCCAGCAGTGACCCCCCAGCGGGAGTAGATACGCAGTATTTT	CASSDPPAGVDTQYF
NA	TRBV12-3/TRBV12-4	TRBJ1-2	13	TGTGCCAGCAGTACCACTCCACCGAGGGGCTACACCTTC	CASSTTPPRGYTF
NA	TRBV4-1	TRBJ2-3	13	TGCGCCAGCAGCCAAGATCCACAAGATACGCAGTATTTT	CASSQDPQDTQYF
NA	TRBV5-4	TRBJ1-2	14	TGTGCCAGCAGCTCACAGGGTCTCCTCTATGGCTACACCTTC	CASSSQGLLYGYTF